This is a list of T cell receptor beta chains from one sample in a study of cytomegalovirus exposure and HLA in healthy donors. This table comes from immunoSEQ multiplex PCR, and its TCRdb copy is limited to in-frame clones, with some not included. This sample has roughly 100,000 clones, with around two thirds found just once. Sequenced sample: PBMCs. The receptor source for this set is a woman in her fifties or sixties in good health and CMV-seronegative. CDR3s include the opening cysteine and the closing phenylalanine or tryptophan. The order of the fields is clone size, D gene, V gene, J gene, CDR3 protein, CDR3 DNA. D genes are given only for firm matches. Not all rows give a size; the values are once, few, many and, for expanded clones, a class.

size: .; D: .; V: TRBV6-1; J: TRBJ1-2; CDR3: CASSERTALGRGYGYTF; DNA: TGTGCCAGCAGTGAGCGGACAGCCCTTGGCCGGGGCTATGGCTACACCTTC
size: .; D: TRBD1; V: TRBV7-2; J: TRBJ1-3; CDR3: CASSPQGVASGNTIYF; DNA: TGTGCCAGCAGCCCACAGGGGGTAGCGAGCGGAAACACCATATATTTT
size: .; D: TRBD2; V: TRBV6-1; J: TRBJ2-5; CDR3: CASSGASGGAGKTQYF; DNA: TGTGCCAGCAGTGGTGCTAGCGGGGGGGCAGGGAAGACCCAGTACTTC
size: .; D: TRBD2; V: TRBV4-3; J: TRBJ2-2; CDR3: CASGGWGTSGSIGELFF; DNA: TGCGCCAGCGGGGGTTGGGGCACTAGCGGGAGTATCGGGGAGCTGTTTTTT
size: .; D: TRBD1; V: TRBV2; J: TRBJ1-3; CDR3: CASSEYGPGQPESGNTIYF; DNA: TGTGCCAGCAGTGAATATGGCCCGGGACAGCCAGAGTCTGGAAACACCATATATTTT
size: .; D: .; V: TRBV13; J: TRBJ2-7; CDR3: CASSFQRSIVYF; DNA: TGTGCCAGCAGCTTTCAGAGGAGTATCGTGTACTTC
size: once; D: TRBD1; V: TRBV6-5; J: TRBJ2-7; CDR3: CASSYQGAYEQYF; DNA: TGTGCCAGCAGTTATCAGGGGGCGTACGAGCAGTACTTC
size: .; D: .; V: TRBV4-1; J: TRBJ2-7; CDR3: CASSPRTENSYEQYF; DNA: TGCGCCAGCAGCCCAAGGACAGAGAACTCCTACGAGCAGTACTTC
size: .; D: .; V: TRBV6-1; J: TRBJ2-7; CDR3: CATSFQLQGSYEQYF; DNA: TGTGCCACCTCATTTCAACTTCAGGGATCCTACGAGCAGTACTTC
size: .; D: .; V: TRBV20-1; J: TRBJ1-2; CDR3: CSAEQNYGYTF; DNA: TGCAGTGCGGAGCAAAACTATGGCTACACCTTC
size: few; D: TRBD2; V: TRBV5-4; J: TRBJ2-3; CDR3: CASSQLSSGSGGADTQYF; DNA: TGTGCCAGCAGCCAATTGTCTAGCGGGAGCGGGGGGGCAGATACGCAGTATTTT
size: .; D: TRBD1; V: TRBV19; J: TRBJ1-4; CDR3: CASSTGQDYEKLFF; DNA: TGTGCCAGTAGCACGGGACAGGATTATGAAAAACTGTTTTTT
size: .; D: .; V: TRBV10-2; J: TRBJ2-1; CDR3: CASGEPGNARRSYNEQFF; DNA: TGCGCCAGCGGCGAACCCGGGAACGCTAGACGCTCCTACAATGAGCAGTTCTTC
size: .; D: .; V: TRBV12-5; J: TRBJ1-2; CDR3: CASGLVQVNGYTF; DNA: TGTGCTAGTGGTTTGGTACAGGTGAACGGCTACACCTTC
size: .; D: TRBD1; V: TRBV11-3; J: TRBJ2-7; CDR3: CASSPGTGAYEQYF; DNA: TGTGCCAGCAGTCCCGGGACAGGGGCCTACGAGCAGTACTTC
size: few; D: TRBD1; V: TRBV19; J: TRBJ1-1; CDR3: CASRSGGARTEAFF; DNA: TGTGCCAGTAGGTCAGGGGGCGCGAGAACTGAAGCTTTCTTT
size: few; D: .; V: TRBV13; J: TRBJ2-1; CDR3: CASSRYNEQFF; DNA: TGTGCCAGCAGCCGGTACAATGAGCAGTTCTTC
size: .; D: .; V: TRBV7-2; J: TRBJ1-1; CDR3: CASSRQKTGNAEAFF; DNA: TGTGCCAGCAGCCGACAGAAAACAGGGAACGCTGAAGCTTTCTTT
size: .; D: TRBD2; V: TRBV7-2; J: TRBJ2-7; CDR3: CASSRLATNYEQYF; DNA: TGTGCCAGCAGCCGACTAGCGACAAACTACGAGCAGTACTTC
size: few; D: .; V: TRBV19; J: TRBJ1-5; CDR3: CASRSRGQPQHF; DNA: TGTGCCAGTAGGTCAAGGGGTCAGCCCCAGCATTTT
size: .; D: .; V: TRBV27; J: TRBJ1-1; CDR3: CASSLSLENTEAFF; DNA: TGTGCCAGCAGTTTATCGTTAGAGAACACTGAAGCTTTCTTT
size: .; D: .; V: TRBV13; J: TRBJ2-1; CDR3: CASSSLPGGEQFF; DNA: TGTGCCAGCAGCTCCCTCCCTGGGGGCGAGCAGTTCTTC
size: .; D: .; V: TRBV28; J: TRBJ2-4; CDR3: CASSFPPVMGTLAKNIQYF; DNA: TGTGCCAGCAGTTTCCCCCCCGTTATGGGCACTCTAGCCAAAAACATTCAGTACTTC
size: .; D: .; V: TRBV19; J: TRBJ2-2; CDR3: CASSPPTGANTGELFF; DNA: TGTGCCAGTAGCCCCCCCACAGGCGCGAACACCGGGGAGCTGTTTTTT
size: .; D: TRBD2; V: TRBV12-5; J: TRBJ2-7; CDR3: CASEALAGHEQYF; DNA: TGTGCTAGTGAGGCCCTAGCGGGACACGAGCAGTACTTC
size: .; D: TRBD2; V: TRBV19; J: TRBJ2-7; CDR3: CASSTSGTTYEQYF; DNA: TGTGCCAGTAGTACTAGCGGGACGACCTACGAGCAGTACTTC
size: .; D: TRBD1; V: TRBV4-3; J: TRBJ1-2; CDR3: CASSQDRGPSYGYTF; DNA: TGCGCCAGCAGCCAAGACAGGGGGCCCAGCTATGGCTACACCTTC
size: .; D: TRBD2; V: TRBV6-5; J: TRBJ2-1; CDR3: CARLVRGGYNEQFF; DNA: TGTGCCAGACTTGTACGGGGGGGCTACAATGAGCAGTTCTTC
size: .; D: .; V: TRBV19; J: TRBJ2-6; CDR3: CASSIATGANVLTF; DNA: TGTGCCAGTAGTATAGCCACTGGGGCCAACGTCCTGACTTTC
size: once; D: .; V: TRBV6-1; J: TRBJ2-7; CDR3: CASIPTGYNYGEQYF; DNA: TGTGCCAGCATCCCAACAGGATACAACTACGGGGAGCAGTACTTC
size: .; D: .; V: TRBV5-5; J: TRBJ1-1; CDR3: CASSLGQPTEAFF; DNA: TGTGCCAGCAGCTTGGGACAGCCCACTGAAGCTTTCTTT
size: .; D: .; V: TRBV12-5; J: TRBJ2-5; CDR3: CASGTAPMAQYF; DNA: TGTGCTAGTGGGACAGCCCCAATGGCCCAGTACTTC
size: .; D: .; V: TRBV19; J: TRBJ1-1; CDR3: CASSTWTDLAFF; DNA: TGTGCCAGTAGTACGTGGACAGACCTGGCTTTCTTT
size: .; D: TRBD2; V: TRBV15; J: TRBJ2-2; CDR3: CATSRSLAGANTGELFF; DNA: TGTGCCACCAGCAGGTCCCTAGCGGGAGCGAACACCGGGGAGCTGTTTTTT
size: .; D: TRBD1; V: TRBV18; J: TRBJ1-1; CDR3: CASSLRQGTEAFF; DNA: TGTGCCAGCTCACTCCGACAGGGCACTGAAGCTTTCTTT
size: .; D: .; V: TRBV6-6; J: TRBJ2-2; CDR3: CASSYPKAGVAGELFF; DNA: TGTGCCAGCAGTTACCCCAAGGCAGGGGTAGCCGGGGAGCTGTTTTTT
size: .; D: TRBD2; V: TRBV4-1; J: TRBJ2-7; CDR3: CASSLRLAGTYEQYF; DNA: TGCGCCAGCAGCCTTAGACTAGCGGGAACCTACGAGCAGTACTTC
size: .; D: .; V: TRBV7-9; J: TRBJ2-7; CDR3: CASSPRGMTYEQYF; DNA: TGTGCCAGCAGCCCAAGGGGGATGACCTACGAGCAGTACTTC
size: .; D: .; V: TRBV21-1; J: TRBJ2-1; CDR3: CASSKSLLAGGFRGNEQFF; DNA: TGTGCCAGCAGCAAATCGCTACTAGCGGGGGGGTTTAGAGGGAATGAGCAGTTCTTC
size: few; D: TRBD2; V: TRBV5-6; J: TRBJ2-7; CDR3: CASSITSDYEQYF; DNA: TGTGCCAGCAGCATTACTAGCGACTACGAGCAGTACTTC
size: few; D: TRBD2; V: TRBV11-2; J: TRBJ2-3; CDR3: CASSFTSGGTTDTQYF; DNA: TGTGCCAGCAGCTTTACTAGCGGGGGGACCACAGATACGCAGTATTTT
size: .; D: .; V: TRBV4-3; J: TRBJ2-7; CDR3: CASSQDRAYEQYF; DNA: TGCGCCAGCAGCCAAGATCGGGCCTACGAGCAGTACTTC
size: .; D: .; V: TRBV28; J: TRBJ2-3; CDR3: CASSPTEPWDTQYF; DNA: TGTGCCAGCAGCCCGACAGAGCCTTGGGATACGCAGTATTTT
size: few; D: .; V: TRBV6-1; J: TRBJ1-2; CDR3: CASSEIVFNGYTF; DNA: TGTGCCAGCAGTGAAATTGTGTTTAATGGCTACACCTTC
size: .; D: .; V: TRBV28; J: TRBJ2-2; CDR3: CASSKNTGELFF; DNA: TGTGCCAGCAGCAAGAACACCGGGGAGCTGTTTTTT
size: .; D: TRBD2; V: TRBV9; J: TRBJ2-1; CDR3: CASNSGTSGTYNEQFF; DNA: TGTGCCAGCAACTCCGGGACTAGCGGAACTTACAATGAGCAGTTCTTC
size: .; D: .; V: TRBV5-1; J: TRBJ1-2; CDR3: CASSLDGDYGYTF; DNA: TGCGCCAGCAGCTTGGACGGGGACTATGGCTACACCTTC
size: few; D: TRBD1; V: TRBV10-3; J: TRBJ1-4; CDR3: CAISDAQGANEKLFF; DNA: TGTGCCATCAGTGATGCGCAGGGGGCGAATGAAAAACTGTTTTTT
size: .; D: .; V: TRBV6-5; J: TRBJ2-3; CDR3: CASRHQGIADTQYF; DNA: TGTGCCAGCAGGCACCAGGGGATTGCAGATACGCAGTATTTT
size: .; D: .; V: TRBV19; J: TRBJ2-2; CDR3: CASNPRGTGELFF; DNA: TGTGCCAGTAACCCCCGGGGGACCGGGGAGCTGTTTTTT
size: .; D: .; V: TRBV15; J: TRBJ1-1; CDR3: CATSRNLGSGEAFF; DNA: TGTGCCACCAGCAGAAATCTAGGGAGCGGTGAAGCTTTCTTT
size: .; D: .; V: TRBV2; J: TRBJ1-5; CDR3: CASDGQHNQPQHF; DNA: TGTGCCAGCGACGGACAACACAATCAGCCCCAGCATTTT
size: .; D: TRBD2; V: TRBV4-3; J: TRBJ2-1; CDR3: CASSQELAGVGNEQFF; DNA: TGCGCCAGCAGCCAAGAGCTAGCGGGGGTCGGTAATGAGCAGTTCTTC
size: once; D: .; V: TRBV11-2; J: TRBJ2-7; CDR3: CASSLDFFGPGEQYF; DNA: TGTGCCAGCAGCTTAGATTTTTTTGGGCCGGGGGAGCAGTACTTC
size: .; D: .; V: TRBV6-5; J: TRBJ2-7; CDR3: CASSLSGLLSYEQYF; DNA: TGTGCCAGCAGTTTATCGGGACTGCTCTCCTACGAGCAGTACTTC